This T cell receptor beta chain originates from a study of Ad26.COV2.S vaccination and SARS-CoV-2 variants. Noted treatment: over 15 received Ad26.COV2.S at low or high dose, single or two shots; 5 received placebo; per-sample allocation not given. Sampling was done on day 63 after the first vaccine or placebo injection. This vaccine is an Ad26 vector that expresses the Wuhan-strain SARS-CoV-2 spike. Repertoires were generated with immunoSEQ multiplex PCR, while TCRdb's copy carries only in-frame clones and drops some. The sample shows under 550,000 clones, 85% to 90% of them seen only once. Germline assignment: CDR1 SGHRS and CDR2 YFSETQ. Trimming pared 0 bases from V and 3 bases from J, leaving 9 bases between. The CDR3 loop spans 15 amino acids.

The gene calls are TRBV5-1 and TRBJ2-2; D not certain. Here the sequenced sample was peripheral blood, taken in a trial of Ad26.COV2.S vaccine versus placebo. The receptor comes from a person aged 18-65 years who received the Ad26.COV2.S COVID-19 vaccine or a placebo. DNA of the CDR3: TGCGCCAGCAGCTTGGATGGGCTTTACACCGGGGAGCTGTTTTTT. This codes for CASSLDGLYTGELFF.